One and the same sample provided the 13 T cell receptor beta chains below, sequenced in a study of cytomegalovirus exposure and HLA in healthy donors. The PCR was carried out with 60 Vbeta primers and 13 Jbeta primers. Sequenced by immunoSEQ multiplex PCR; TCRdb stores in-frame clones only, minus some. This sample has some 200,000 clones, with 82% found just once. The sequenced material came from PBMCs. The receptor set was obtained from a boy aged 2 to 10 in good health and CMV-seronegative.

The chain is built from TRBV30 and TRBJ1-4; D may be TRBD1 (6 bases). The CDR3 loop spans 15 amino acids. Deletions cut 0 bases from V and 2 bases from J, with 10 bases between. Germline V lookup: CDR1 GTSNPN, CDR2 SVGIG (reference sequence). The CDR3 DNA is TGTGCCTGGAGTGTAAAGGACAGCACTAATGAAAAACTGTTTTTT. Its protein is CAWSVKDSTNEKLFF.

The J gene is TRBJ2-1, the V gene TRBV6-5; the D gene is possibly TRBD2 (6 bases). Germline-derived CDR1 and CDR2 are MNHEY and SVGAGI. V dropped 2 bases and J dropped 5 bases, with 13 bases sitting between them. The CDR3 is made up of 15 amino acids. CDR3 DNA: TGTGCCAGCAGTTACGATCATTGGAGGGACAATGAGCAGTTCTTC. Translating it yields CASSYDHWRDNEQFF.

This sequence joins TRBV7-9 and TRBJ1-1; tentative D call: TRBD1 (6 bases). V lost 1 base, J lost 0 bases, and 9 bases lay in between. The CDR3 loop spans 15 amino acids. CDR1 is SEHNR and CDR2 is FQNEAQ in the germline V gene (reference sequence). The CDR3 bases are TGTGCCAGCAGCTTAGGGGGACAACTGAACACTGAAGCTTTCTTT. This gives the protein CASSLGGQLNTEAFF.

This chain connects TRBV9 to TRBJ2-1; 10 bases agree with TRBD2. The junction had 3 bases not matched to a gene; V was cut back by 0 bases and J by 6 bases. The CDR3 covers 15 residues. Germline assignment: CDR1 SGDLS and CDR2 YYNGEE. This CDR3 is CASSVGAGGRNEQFF. CDR3 coding DNA: TGTGCCAGCAGCGTAGGAGCGGGGGGGCGCAATGAGCAGTTCTTC.

The J gene is TRBJ1-2, the V gene TRBV7-2, with D hard to call. The CDR3 has 15 residues. Germline-derived CDR1 and CDR2 are SGHTA and FQGNSA. The ends were cut back, 5 bases at V and 4 bases at J, with 17 bases in the middle. CDR3 residues: CASSPIPGGLYGYTF. In DNA form, the CDR3 reads TGTGCCAGCAGCCCAATTCCCGGAGGACTCTATGGCTACACCTTC.

The chain joins TRBV14 to TRBJ2-5; no clear D gene. The V end was cut by 1 base, the J end by 0 bases, with 6 bases between. Germline CDR1 is SGHDN and CDR2 is FVKESK. There are 14 residues in the CDR3. This chain's CDR3 is CASSQVEYQETQYF. The CDR3 nucleotides read TGTGCCAGCAGCCAAGTAGAGTACCAAGAGACCCAGTACTTC. The full variable domain, its missing parts supplied by reference TRBV14 and TRBJ2-5, is EAGVTQFPSHSVIEKGQTVTLRCDPISGHDNLYWYRRVMGKEIKFLLHFVKESKQDESGMPNNRFLAERTGGTYSTLKVQPAELEDSGVYFCASSQVEYQETQYFGPGTRLLVL.

The rearrangement joins TRBV11-2 to TRBJ1-2; weak D call: TRBD1 (6 bases). Germline V gene data show CDR1 as SGHAT and CDR2 as FQNNGV. V lost 0 bases to trimming and J lost 8 bases, with 13 bases between them. The CDR3 has 14 residues. CDR3 sequence (DNA): TGTGCCAGCAGCTTAGAGGGGGCTTTAGAGGGCTACACCTTC. It translates to CASSLEGALEGYTF.

The V gene is TRBV11-2, the J gene TRBJ2-1, with 10 positions matching TRBD2. Trimming at V came to 5 bases and at J to 5 bases, leaving 6 bases not matched to a gene. Germline V lookup: CDR1 SGHAT, CDR2 FQNNGV. The CDR3 consists of 15 residues. Here the CDR3 DNA reads TGTGCCAGCAGCCTTACCGGGACTAGCGACAATGAGCAGTTCTTC. It yields the protein CASSLTGTSDNEQFF.

This sequence joins TRBV5-4 and TRBJ2-2, with D unresolved. V shed 3 bases and J shed 0 bases, with 12 bases lying between them. Looked up from germline, CDR1 is SGHNT and CDR2 is YYREEE (reference sequence). The CDR3 totals 16 residues. CDR3 bases: TGTGCCAGCAGCTCATTGACGGAGACGAACACCGGGGAGCTGTTTTTT. Translation gives CASSSLTETNTGELFF.

The chain carries TRBV14 and TRBJ2-3; 11 bases are a match to TRBD2. CDR1 is SGHDN, CDR2 FVKESK, per germline. CDR3 length equals 16 residues. J gave up 4 bases and V 4 bases, and 7 bases lay outside the gene matches. CDR3 sequence: CASSPLAGGPADTQYF. The CDR3, as DNA: TGTGCCAGCAGCCCCTTAGCGGGGGGGCCGGCAGATACGCAGTATTTT.

The chain employs TRBV15 and TRBJ1-4; TRBD1 might be the D (5 bases). This CDR3 comprises 17 residues. CDR1 and CDR2 from the germline V gene are LNHNV and YYDKDF (reference sequence). V lost 0 bases to trimming and J lost 4 bases, with 15 bases between them. CDR3 protein: CATSREGVGSGNEKLFF. The CDR3, as DNA: TGTGCCACCAGCAGAGAAGGGGTGGGCTCTGGTAATGAAAAACTGTTTTTT. The whole variable domain, remainder taken from reference TRBV15 and TRBJ1-4, is DAMVIQNPRYQVTQFGKPVTLSCSQTLNHNVMYWYQQKSSQAPKLLFHYYDKDFNNEADTPDNFQSRRPNTSFCFLDIRSPGLGDTAMYLCATSREGVGSGNEKLFFGSGTQLSVL.

Remarks on this clone: Other DNA sequences in the same sample also yield this CDR3. The chain has TRBV7-6 and TRBJ2-2, with TRBD1 identical over 8 bases. V lost 5 bases and J lost 5; bases outside the gene matches: 10. Per the germline V gene, CDR1 is SGHVS and CDR2 is FNYEAQ. The CDR3 runs 16 residues. For the CDR3, the DNA is TGTGCCAGCAGCCCCCAGACAGGGGCCGGGACCGGGGAGCTGTTTTTT. It codes for CASSPQTGAGTGELFF.

The chain links TRBV13 to TRBJ1-2; TRBD1 might be the D (6 bases). This CDR3 has 16 residues. Germline V gives CDR1 PRHDT, CDR2 FYEKMQ (reference sequence). V lost 5 bases to trimming and J lost 7 bases, with 23 bases between them. CDR3 in amino acids: CASSDRTGRGFAGYTF. The CDR3 nucleotides read TGTGCCAGCAGCGACCGGACGGGCAGGGGTTTTGCTGGCTACACCTTC.